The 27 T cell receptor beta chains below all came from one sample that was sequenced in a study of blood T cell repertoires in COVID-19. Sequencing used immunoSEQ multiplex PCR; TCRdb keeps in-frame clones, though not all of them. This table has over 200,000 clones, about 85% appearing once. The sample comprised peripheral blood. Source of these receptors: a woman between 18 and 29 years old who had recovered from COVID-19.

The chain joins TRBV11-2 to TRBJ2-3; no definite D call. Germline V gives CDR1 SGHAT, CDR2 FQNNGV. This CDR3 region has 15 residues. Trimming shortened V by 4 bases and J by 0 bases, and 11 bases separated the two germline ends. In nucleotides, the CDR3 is TGTGCCAGCAGCTATACCTTACGGAGCACAGATACGCAGTATTTT. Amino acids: CASSYTLRSTDTQYF.

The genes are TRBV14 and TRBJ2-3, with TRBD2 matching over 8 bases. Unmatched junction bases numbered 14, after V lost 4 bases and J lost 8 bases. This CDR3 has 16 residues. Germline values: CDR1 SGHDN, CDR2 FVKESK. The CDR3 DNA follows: TGTGCCAGCAGCCCATCCGGGACTAGGAGTCGGGGTACGCAGTATTTT. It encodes CASSPSGTRSRGTQYF.

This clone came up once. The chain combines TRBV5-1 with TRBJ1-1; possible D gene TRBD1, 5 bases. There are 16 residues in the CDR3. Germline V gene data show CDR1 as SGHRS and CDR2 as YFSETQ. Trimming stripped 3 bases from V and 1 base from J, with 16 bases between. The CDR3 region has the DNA TGCGCCAGCAGCTCGTCTTCAGGGTATTGGAACACTGAAGCTTTCTTT. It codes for CASSSSSGYWNTEAFF.

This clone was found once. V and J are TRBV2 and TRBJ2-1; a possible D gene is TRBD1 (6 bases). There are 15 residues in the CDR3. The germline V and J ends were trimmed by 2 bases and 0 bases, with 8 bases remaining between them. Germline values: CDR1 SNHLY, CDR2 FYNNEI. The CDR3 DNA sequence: TGTGCCAGCAGTGAAACAGGGAGCTCCTACAATGAGCAGTTCTTC. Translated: CASSETGSSYNEQFF.

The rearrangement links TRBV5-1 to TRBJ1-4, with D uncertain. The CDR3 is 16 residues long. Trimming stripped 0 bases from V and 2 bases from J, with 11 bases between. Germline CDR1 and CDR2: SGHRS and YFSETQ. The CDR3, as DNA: TGCGCCAGCAGCTTGGCCGAGAGCGCCACTAATGAAAAACTGTTTTTT. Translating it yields CASSLAESATNEKLFF.

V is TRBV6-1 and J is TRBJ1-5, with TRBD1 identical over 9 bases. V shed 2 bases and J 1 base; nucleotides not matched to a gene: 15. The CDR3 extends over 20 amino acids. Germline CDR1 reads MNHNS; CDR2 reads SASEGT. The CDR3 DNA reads TGTGCCAGCAGTGAACTTATTGGGACAGGGCGATCTGTCAGCAATCAGCCCCAGCATTTT. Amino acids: CASSELIGTGRSVSNQPQHF.

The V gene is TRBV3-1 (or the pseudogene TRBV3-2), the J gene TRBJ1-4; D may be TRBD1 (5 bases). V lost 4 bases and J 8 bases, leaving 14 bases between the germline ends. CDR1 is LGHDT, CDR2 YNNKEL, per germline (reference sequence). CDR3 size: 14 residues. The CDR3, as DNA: TGTGCCAGCAGCCGTAGACAGAATGAAGAAAAACTGTTTTTT. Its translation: CASSRRQNEEKLFF.

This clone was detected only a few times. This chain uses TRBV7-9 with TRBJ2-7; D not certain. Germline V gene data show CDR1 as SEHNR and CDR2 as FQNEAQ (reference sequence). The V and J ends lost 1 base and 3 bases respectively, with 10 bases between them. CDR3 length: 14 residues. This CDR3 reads CASSLGVRVYEQYF. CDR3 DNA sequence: TGTGCCAGCAGCTTAGGGGTCCGGGTCTACGAGCAGTACTTC.

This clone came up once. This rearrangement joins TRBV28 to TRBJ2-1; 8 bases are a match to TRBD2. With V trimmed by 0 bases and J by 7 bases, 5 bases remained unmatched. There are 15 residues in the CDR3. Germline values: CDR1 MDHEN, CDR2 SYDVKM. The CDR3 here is CASSLWSGSANEQFF. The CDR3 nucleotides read TGTGCCAGCAGTTTATGGAGCGGGAGTGCAAATGAGCAGTTCTTC.

The chain's CDR3 is CSVEVRELNTEAFF. CDR3 bases: TGCAGCGTTGAAGTACGGGAGCTGAACACTGAAGCTTTCTTT. The chain carries TRBV29-1 and TRBJ1-1; D gene uncertain. Trimming removed 1 base at V and 0 bases at J, with 9 bases between. Germline-derived CDR1 and CDR2 are SQVTM and ANQGSEA. The CDR3 spans 14 residues.

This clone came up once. The CDR3 DNA reads TGTGCCAGCAGCGTGCCGGGAGGGAGAAATGAGCAGTTCTTC. Protein product: CASSVPGGRNEQFF. This chain connects TRBV7-6 to TRBJ2-1, with TRBD2 matching over 8 bases. Germline V gene data show CDR1 as SGHVS and CDR2 as FNYEAQ. Trimming removed 5 bases from V and 7 bases from J; junction bases left unmatched: 7. This CDR3 is built from 14 residues. Based on the CDR3 plus reference TRBV7-6 and TRBJ2-1, the full variable domain is GAGVSQSPRYKVTKRGQDVALRCDPISGHVSLYWYRQALGQGPEFLTYFNYEAQQDKSGLPNDRFSAERPEGSISTLTIQRTEQRDSAMYRCASSVPGGRNEQFFGPGTRLTVL.

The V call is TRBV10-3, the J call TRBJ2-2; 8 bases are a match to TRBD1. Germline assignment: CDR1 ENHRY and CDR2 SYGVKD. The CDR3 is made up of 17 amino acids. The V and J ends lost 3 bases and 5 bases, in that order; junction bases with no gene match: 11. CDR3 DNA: TGTGCCATCAGTGATGGAGCAGGGGGCATGAGTACCGGGGAGCTGTTTTTT. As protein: CAISDGAGGMSTGELFF.

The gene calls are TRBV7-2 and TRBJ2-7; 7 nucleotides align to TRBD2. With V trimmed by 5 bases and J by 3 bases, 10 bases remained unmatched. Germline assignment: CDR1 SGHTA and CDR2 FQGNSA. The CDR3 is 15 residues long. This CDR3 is CASSPVAGEIYEQYF. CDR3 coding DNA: TGTGCCAGCAGCCCCGTCGCGGGAGAAATCTACGAGCAGTACTTC.

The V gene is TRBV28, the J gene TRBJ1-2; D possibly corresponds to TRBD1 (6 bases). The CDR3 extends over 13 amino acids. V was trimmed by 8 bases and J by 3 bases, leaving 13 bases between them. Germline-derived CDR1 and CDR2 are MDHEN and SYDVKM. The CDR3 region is CASSVRGHYGYTF. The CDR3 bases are TGTGCCAGCTCGGTGCGGGGGCACTATGGCTACACCTTC.

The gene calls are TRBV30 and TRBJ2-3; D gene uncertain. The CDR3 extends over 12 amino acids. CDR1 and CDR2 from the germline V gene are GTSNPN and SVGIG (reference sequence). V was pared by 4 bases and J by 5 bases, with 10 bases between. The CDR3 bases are TGTGCCTGGACTAAGCGACTAGATACGCAGTATTTT. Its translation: CAWTKRLDTQYF.

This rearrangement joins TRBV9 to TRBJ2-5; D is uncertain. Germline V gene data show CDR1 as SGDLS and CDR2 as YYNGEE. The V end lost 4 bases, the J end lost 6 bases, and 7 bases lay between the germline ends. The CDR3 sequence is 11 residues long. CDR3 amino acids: CASSSSQTQYF. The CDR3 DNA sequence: TGTGCCAGCAGCTCCTCCCAGACCCAGTACTTC.

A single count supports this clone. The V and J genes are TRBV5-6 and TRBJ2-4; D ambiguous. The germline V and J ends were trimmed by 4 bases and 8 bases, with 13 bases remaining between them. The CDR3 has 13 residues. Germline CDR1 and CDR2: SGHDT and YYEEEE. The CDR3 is CASSLNIGDIQYF. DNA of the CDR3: TGTGCCAGCAGCCTTAATATAGGAGACATTCAGTACTTC.

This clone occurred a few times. CDR3 residues: CASPGMNTEAFF. The CDR3 bases are TGTGCCTCCCCAGGGATGAACACTGAAGCTTTCTTT. The V and J genes are TRBV30 and TRBJ1-1; TRBD1 might be the D (5 bases). Trimming cost V 7 bases and J 0 bases, with 9 bases left between them. The CDR3 has 12 amino acids. Germline CDR1 is GTSNPN and CDR2 is SVGIG (reference sequence).

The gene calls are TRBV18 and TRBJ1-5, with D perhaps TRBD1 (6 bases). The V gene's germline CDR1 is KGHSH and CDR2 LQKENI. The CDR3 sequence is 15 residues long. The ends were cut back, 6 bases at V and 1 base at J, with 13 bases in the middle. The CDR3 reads CASSLGHPSNQPQHF. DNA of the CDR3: TGTGCCAGCTCCCTGGGACACCCCAGCAATCAGCCCCAGCATTTT. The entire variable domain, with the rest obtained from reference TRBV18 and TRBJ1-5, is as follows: NAGVMQNPRHLVRRRGQEARLRCSPMKGHSHVYWYRQLPEEGLKFMVYLQKENIIDESGMPKERFSAEFPKEGPSILRIQQVVRGDSAAYFCASSLGHPSNQPQHFGDGTRLSIL.

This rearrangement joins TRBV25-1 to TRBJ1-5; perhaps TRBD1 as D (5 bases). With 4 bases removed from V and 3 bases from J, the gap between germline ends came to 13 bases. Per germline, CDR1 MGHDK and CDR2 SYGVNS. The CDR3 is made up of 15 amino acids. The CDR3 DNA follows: TGTGCCAGCAGTGGAGTCAGGGAGGTCAATCAGCCCCAGCATTTT. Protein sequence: CASSGVREVNQPQHF.

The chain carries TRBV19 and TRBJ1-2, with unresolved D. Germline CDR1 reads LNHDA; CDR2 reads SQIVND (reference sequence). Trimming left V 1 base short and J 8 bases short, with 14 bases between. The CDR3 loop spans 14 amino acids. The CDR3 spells CASSIGNSLRGYTF. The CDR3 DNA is TGTGCCAGTAGTATAGGTAACAGCTTGCGCGGCTACACCTTC. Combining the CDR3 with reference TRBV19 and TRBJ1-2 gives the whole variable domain DGGITQSPKYLFRKEGQNVTLSCEQNLNHDAMYWYRQDPGQGLRLIYYSQIVNDFQKGDIAEGYSVSREKKESFPLTVTSAQKNPTAFYLCASSIGNSLRGYTFGSGTRLTVV.

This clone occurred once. The CDR3 bases are TGCGCCAGCAGTGAGCAGGGCTATGGCTACACCTTC. Protein product: CASSEQGYGYTF. The V gene is TRBV10-2, the J gene TRBJ1-2; weak D call: TRBD1 (5 bases). Germline CDR1 reads WSHSY; CDR2 reads SAAADI. The V gene lost 2 bases and the J gene lost 4 bases, with 5 bases spanning the gap. The CDR3 extends over 12 amino acids.

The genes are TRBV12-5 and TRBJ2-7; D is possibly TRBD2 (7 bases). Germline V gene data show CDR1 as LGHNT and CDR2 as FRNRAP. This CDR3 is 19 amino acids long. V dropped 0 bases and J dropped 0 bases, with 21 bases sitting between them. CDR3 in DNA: TGTGCTAGTGGTTTGGTTCTGGCGGGGGCCTCCATAAGCTCCTACGAGCAGTACTTC. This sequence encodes CASGLVLAGASISSYEQYF.

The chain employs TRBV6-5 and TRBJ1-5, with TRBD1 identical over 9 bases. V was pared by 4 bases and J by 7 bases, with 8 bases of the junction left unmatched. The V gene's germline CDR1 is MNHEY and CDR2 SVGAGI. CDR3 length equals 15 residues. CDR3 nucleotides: TGTGCCAGCAGTTTTACAGGGGGCCACGACCAGCCCCAGCATTTT. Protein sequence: CASSFTGGHDQPQHF.

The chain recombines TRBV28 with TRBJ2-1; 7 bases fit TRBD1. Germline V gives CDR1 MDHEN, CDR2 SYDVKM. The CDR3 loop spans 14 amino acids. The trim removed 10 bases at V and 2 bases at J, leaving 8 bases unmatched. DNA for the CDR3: TGTGCCACCTCACAGGGGTACACCTACAATGAGCAGTTCTTC. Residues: CATSQGYTYNEQFF.

In DNA, the CDR3 is TGTGCCAGCAGCCCAACTAGCGCCGACACAGATACGCAGTATTTT. Protein sequence: CASSPTSADTDTQYF. The genes are TRBV7-9 and TRBJ2-3; 7 nucleotides align to TRBD2. Unmatched junction bases numbered 7, after V lost 5 bases and J lost 2 bases. CDR3 length: 15 amino acids. The germline V gene has CDR1 SEHNR and CDR2 FQNEAQ (reference sequence).

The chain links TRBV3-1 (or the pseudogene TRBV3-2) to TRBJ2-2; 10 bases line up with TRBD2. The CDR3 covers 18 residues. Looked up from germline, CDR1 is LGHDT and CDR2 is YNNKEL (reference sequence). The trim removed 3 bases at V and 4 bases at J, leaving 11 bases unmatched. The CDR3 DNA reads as TGTGCCAGCAGCCAGAAGCGGGAGGGCCGAGGGGGCACCGGGGAGCTGTTTTTT. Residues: CASSQKREGRGGTGELFF.